The clone carrying this T cell receptor (beta chain) was detected ten times or more. The target antigen is unknown. The authors defined stable hyperthyroidism as no ophthalmopathy within 18 months of follow-up. RNA served as the template for amplifying TCR beta CDR3 regions. First-round RT-PCR used HTBI primers; second-round multiplex PCR followed. MiXCR was run by TCRdb on the multiplex PCR reads, yielding one entry per CDR3 protein. The data contain 400,000 or so distinct CDR3 sequences, about 18% of them singletons. V lost 6 bases, J lost 8 bases, and 16 bases lay in between. This CDR3 region has 13 residues. The germline V gene encodes CDR1 MNHEY and CDR2 SMNVEV (reference sequence). The sample is drawn from a study of Graves' ophthalmopathy and Graves' hyperthyroidism. General study results and limits: Clonotypes were expanded in thyroid at above 0.001 frequency, and most also appeared in blood. Discrimination between ophthalmopathy and stable hyperthyroidism by a 13-signature model showed roughly 88% sensitivity and about 80% specificity.

The sequencing input was peripheral blood. The chain carries TRBV27 and TRBJ1-2; no clear D gene. The sequence derives from an adult woman with stable Graves' hyperthyroidism. CDR3 residues: CASSSRLAGGYTF. CDR3 DNA sequence: TGTGCCAGCAGCTCCCGGTTAGCGGGAGGCTACACCTTC.